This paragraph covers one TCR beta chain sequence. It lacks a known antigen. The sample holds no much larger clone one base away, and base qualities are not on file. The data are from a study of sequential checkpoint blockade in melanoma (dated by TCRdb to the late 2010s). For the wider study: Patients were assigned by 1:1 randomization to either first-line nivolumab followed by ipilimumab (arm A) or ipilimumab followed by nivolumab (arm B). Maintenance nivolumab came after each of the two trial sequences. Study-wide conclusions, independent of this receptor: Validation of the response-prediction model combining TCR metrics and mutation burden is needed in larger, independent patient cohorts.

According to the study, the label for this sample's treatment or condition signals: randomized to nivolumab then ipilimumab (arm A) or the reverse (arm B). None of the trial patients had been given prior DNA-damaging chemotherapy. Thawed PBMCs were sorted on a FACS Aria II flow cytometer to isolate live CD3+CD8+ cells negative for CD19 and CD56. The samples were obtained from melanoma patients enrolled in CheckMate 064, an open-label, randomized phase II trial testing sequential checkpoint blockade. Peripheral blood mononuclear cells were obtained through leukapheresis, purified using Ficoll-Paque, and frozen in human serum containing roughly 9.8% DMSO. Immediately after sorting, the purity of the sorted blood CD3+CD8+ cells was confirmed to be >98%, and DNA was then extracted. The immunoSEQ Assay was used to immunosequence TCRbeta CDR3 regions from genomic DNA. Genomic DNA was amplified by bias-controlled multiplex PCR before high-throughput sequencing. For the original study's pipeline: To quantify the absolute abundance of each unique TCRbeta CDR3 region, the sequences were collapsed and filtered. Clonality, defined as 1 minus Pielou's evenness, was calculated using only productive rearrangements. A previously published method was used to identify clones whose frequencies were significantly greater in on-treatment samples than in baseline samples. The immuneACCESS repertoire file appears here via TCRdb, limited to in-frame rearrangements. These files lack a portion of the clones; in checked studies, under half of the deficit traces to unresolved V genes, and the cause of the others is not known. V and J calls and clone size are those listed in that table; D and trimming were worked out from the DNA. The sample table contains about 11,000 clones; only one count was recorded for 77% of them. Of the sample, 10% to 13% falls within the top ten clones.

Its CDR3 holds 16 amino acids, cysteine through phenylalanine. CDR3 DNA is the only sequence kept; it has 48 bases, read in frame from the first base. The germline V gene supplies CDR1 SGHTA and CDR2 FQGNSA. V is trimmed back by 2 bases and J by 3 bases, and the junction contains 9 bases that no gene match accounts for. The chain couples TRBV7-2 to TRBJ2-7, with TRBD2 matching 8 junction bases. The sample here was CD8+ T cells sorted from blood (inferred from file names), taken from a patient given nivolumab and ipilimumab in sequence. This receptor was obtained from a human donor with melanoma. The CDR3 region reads CASSLSVGLVGYEQYF. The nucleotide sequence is TGTGCCAGCAGCTTAAGCGTGGGACTAGTAGGCTACGAGCAGTACTTC.